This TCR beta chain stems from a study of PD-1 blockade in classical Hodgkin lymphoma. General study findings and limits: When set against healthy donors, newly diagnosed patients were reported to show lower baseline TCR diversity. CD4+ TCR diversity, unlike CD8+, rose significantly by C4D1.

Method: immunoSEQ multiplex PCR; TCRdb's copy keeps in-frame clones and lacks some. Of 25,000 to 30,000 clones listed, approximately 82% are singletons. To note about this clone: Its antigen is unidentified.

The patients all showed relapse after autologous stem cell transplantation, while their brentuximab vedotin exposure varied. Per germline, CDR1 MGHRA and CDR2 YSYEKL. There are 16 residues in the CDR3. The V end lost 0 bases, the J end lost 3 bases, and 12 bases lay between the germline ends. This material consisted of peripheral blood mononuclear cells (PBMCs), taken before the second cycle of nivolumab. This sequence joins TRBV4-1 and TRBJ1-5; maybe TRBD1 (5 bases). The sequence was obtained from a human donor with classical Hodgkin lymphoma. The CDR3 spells CASSQDPREVNQPQHF. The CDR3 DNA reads TGCGCCAGCAGCCAAGATCCCAGGGAGGTCAATCAGCCCCAGCATTTT.